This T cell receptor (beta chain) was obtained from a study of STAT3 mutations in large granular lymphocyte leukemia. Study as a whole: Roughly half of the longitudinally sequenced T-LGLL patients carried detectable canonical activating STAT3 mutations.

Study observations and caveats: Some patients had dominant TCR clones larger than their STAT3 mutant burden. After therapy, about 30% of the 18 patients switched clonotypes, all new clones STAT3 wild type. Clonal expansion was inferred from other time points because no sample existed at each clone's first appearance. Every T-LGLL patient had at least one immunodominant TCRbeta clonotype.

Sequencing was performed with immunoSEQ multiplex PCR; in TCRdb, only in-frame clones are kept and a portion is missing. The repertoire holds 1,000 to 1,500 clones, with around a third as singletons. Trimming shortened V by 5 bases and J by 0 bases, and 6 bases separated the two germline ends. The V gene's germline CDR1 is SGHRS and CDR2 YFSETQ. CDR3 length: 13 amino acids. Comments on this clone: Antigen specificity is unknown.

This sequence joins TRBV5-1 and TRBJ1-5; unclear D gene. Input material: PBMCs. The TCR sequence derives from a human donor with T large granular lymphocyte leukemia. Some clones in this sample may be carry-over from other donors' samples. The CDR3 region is CASRRDSNQPQHF. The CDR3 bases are TGCGCCAGCAGAAGGGATAGCAATCAGCCCCAGCATTTT.